These T cell receptor beta chains were read from a single sample in a study of T cell responses to AZD1222 COVID-19 vaccine. Clones were read by immunoSEQ multiplex PCR, and TCRdb kept only the in-frame ones, dropping some. The repertoire holds roughly 120,000 clones, with about 86% as singletons. This sample comprised peripheral blood, obtained 28 days after the second AZD1222 dose. These receptors were obtained from an adult who received the AZD1222 COVID-19 vaccine. Each CDR3 is given with its conserved first and last residue. The D gene is left open where the match is weak. Clone sizes are given selectively: once, few, many, or a class where the clone is expanded.

v_gene: TRBV4-3; d_gene: .; abundance: .; j_gene: TRBJ1-1; CDR3aa: CASSQATNTEAFF
v_gene: TRBV5-1; d_gene: .; abundance: .; j_gene: TRBJ1-4; CDR3aa: CASSLVPGSNEKLFF
v_gene: TRBV10-3; d_gene: TRBD1; abundance: .; j_gene: TRBJ1-3; CDR3aa: CAIRRQGMGGNTIYF
v_gene: TRBV19; d_gene: .; abundance: .; j_gene: TRBJ1-1; CDR3aa: CASSIEGTEAFF
v_gene: TRBV2; d_gene: .; abundance: once; j_gene: TRBJ1-6; CDR3aa: CATRGSNSPLHF
v_gene: TRBV6-5; d_gene: TRBD1; abundance: .; j_gene: TRBJ1-2; CDR3aa: CASSYPGRGLLDGYTF
v_gene: TRBV5-4; d_gene: .; abundance: .; j_gene: TRBJ1-6; CDR3aa: CASSPQRMGSPLHF
v_gene: TRBV7-8; d_gene: .; abundance: .; j_gene: TRBJ2-5; CDR3aa: CASSRGQETQYF
v_gene: TRBV9; d_gene: .; abundance: .; j_gene: TRBJ1-2; CDR3aa: CASSVGGHFNYGYTF
v_gene: TRBV6-5; d_gene: TRBD1; abundance: .; j_gene: TRBJ2-3; CDR3aa: CASSFDRDPRKPQYF
v_gene: TRBV20-1; d_gene: .; abundance: .; j_gene: TRBJ1-1; CDR3aa: CSARRQTEAFF
v_gene: TRBV7-3; d_gene: .; abundance: .; j_gene: TRBJ1-2; CDR3aa: CASSPGSANYGYTF
v_gene: TRBV19; d_gene: .; abundance: .; j_gene: TRBJ1-2; CDR3aa: CASSIKPDGYTF
v_gene: TRBV5-1; d_gene: .; abundance: .; j_gene: TRBJ2-3; CDR3aa: CASSSERYTQYF
v_gene: TRBV6-5; d_gene: TRBD1; abundance: .; j_gene: TRBJ2-1; CDR3aa: CATAGQGAGEQFF
v_gene: TRBV5-6; d_gene: TRBD1; abundance: .; j_gene: TRBJ1-3; CDR3aa: CASSFRQGAFGNTIYF
v_gene: TRBV15; d_gene: .; abundance: .; j_gene: TRBJ1-4; CDR3aa: CATSRSNPRGTNEKLFF
v_gene: TRBV3-1/TRBV3-2; d_gene: .; abundance: .; j_gene: TRBJ1-5; CDR3aa: CASSQDFRGRVQPQHF
v_gene: TRBV9; d_gene: .; abundance: .; j_gene: TRBJ2-7; CDR3aa: CASSVAASIRAEQYF
v_gene: TRBV5-1; d_gene: .; abundance: .; j_gene: TRBJ1-6; CDR3aa: CASSLAFGKDNSPLHF
v_gene: TRBV29-1; d_gene: TRBD2; abundance: .; j_gene: TRBJ2-1; CDR3aa: CSVDGGARRYNEQFF
v_gene: TRBV7-9; d_gene: TRBD2; abundance: .; j_gene: TRBJ2-2; CDR3aa: CASSWTSGGTNTGELFF
v_gene: TRBV15; d_gene: TRBD1; abundance: .; j_gene: TRBJ1-1; CDR3aa: CATSRPWTGWANTEAFF
v_gene: TRBV9; d_gene: .; abundance: .; j_gene: TRBJ2-3; CDR3aa: CASSALDTQYF
v_gene: TRBV9; d_gene: .; abundance: .; j_gene: TRBJ2-2; CDR3aa: CASSVESAGELFF
v_gene: TRBV9; d_gene: .; abundance: .; j_gene: TRBJ1-2; CDR3aa: CASSVGSSGYGYTF
v_gene: TRBV18; d_gene: .; abundance: .; j_gene: TRBJ1-5; CDR3aa: CASSPRPNQPQHF
v_gene: TRBV4-1; d_gene: .; abundance: .; j_gene: TRBJ1-3; CDR3aa: CASSQDRGNTIYF
v_gene: TRBV24-1; d_gene: .; abundance: .; j_gene: TRBJ1-2; CDR3aa: CATSGGGDYGYTF
v_gene: TRBV12-3/TRBV12-4; d_gene: .; abundance: .; j_gene: TRBJ2-2; CDR3aa: CASSLLGDGELFF
v_gene: TRBV29-1; d_gene: .; abundance: few; j_gene: TRBJ1-1; CDR3aa: CSVESQLSEAFF
v_gene: TRBV2; d_gene: .; abundance: few; j_gene: TRBJ2-3; CDR3aa: CASSEDGVLTDTQYF
v_gene: TRBV2; d_gene: .; abundance: .; j_gene: TRBJ2-5; CDR3aa: CASSPTGETQYF
v_gene: TRBV4-1; d_gene: .; abundance: .; j_gene: TRBJ2-1; CDR3aa: CASSLYNEQFF
v_gene: TRBV6-5; d_gene: .; abundance: .; j_gene: TRBJ1-1; CDR3aa: CASRGGIWAEAFF
v_gene: TRBV5-8; d_gene: .; abundance: .; j_gene: TRBJ1-5; CDR3aa: CASSLKTMYQPQHF
v_gene: TRBV27; d_gene: .; abundance: .; j_gene: TRBJ2-1; CDR3aa: CASSPYLLSSYNEQFF